The subject of this entry is one T cell receptor (beta chain). Authors' methods: The assay estimated nucleated cells by amplifying reference gene primers. Profiled with immunoSEQ multiplex PCR; TCRdb holds only in-frame clones, not every one. V, J and clone size reflect that table, while D and trimming were determined from the DNA. Here the sample spans tens of thousands of clones, over 85% being singletons. These data belong to a study of blood T cell repertoires in COVID-19. For the study at large: The origin of the acute and convalescent COVID-19 samples was the United States, Italy and Spain.

Trimming removed 7 bases from V and 7 bases from J, with 11 bases in between. Germline CDR1 is LNHDA and CDR2 is SQIVND (reference sequence). The CDR3 covers 12 residues. The receptor comes from a human donor in a cohort sampled during active COVID-19. Source material: peripheral blood. This chain uses TRBV19 with TRBJ2-1; tentative D call: TRBD1 (5 bases). CDR3 coding DNA: TGTGCCAGTAACGCAGGGTTAAATGAGCAGTTCTTC. Residues: CASNAGLNEQFF.